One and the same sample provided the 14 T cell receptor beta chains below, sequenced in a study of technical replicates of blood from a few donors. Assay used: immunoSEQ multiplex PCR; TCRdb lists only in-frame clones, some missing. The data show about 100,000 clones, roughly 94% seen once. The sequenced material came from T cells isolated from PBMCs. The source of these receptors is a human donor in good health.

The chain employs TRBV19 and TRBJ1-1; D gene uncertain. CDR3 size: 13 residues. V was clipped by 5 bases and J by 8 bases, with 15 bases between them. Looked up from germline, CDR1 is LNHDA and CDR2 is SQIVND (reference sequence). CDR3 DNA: TGTGCCAGTAGTCCTCTCCTGGGCTCAGAAGCTTTCTTT. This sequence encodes CASSPLLGSEAFF.

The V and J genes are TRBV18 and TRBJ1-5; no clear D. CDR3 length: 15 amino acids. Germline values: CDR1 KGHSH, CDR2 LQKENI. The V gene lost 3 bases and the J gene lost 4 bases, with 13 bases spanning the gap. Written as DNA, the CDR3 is TGTGCCAGCTCACCCGAGTTGGGGAGGAATCAGCCCCAGCATTTT. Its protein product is CASSPELGRNQPQHF.

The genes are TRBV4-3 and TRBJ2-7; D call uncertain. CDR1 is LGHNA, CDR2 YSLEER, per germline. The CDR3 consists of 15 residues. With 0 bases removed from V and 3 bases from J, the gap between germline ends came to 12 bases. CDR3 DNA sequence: TGCGCCAGCAGCCAAGATCTAGGAATACACTACGAGCAGTACTTC. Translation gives CASSQDLGIHYEQYF.

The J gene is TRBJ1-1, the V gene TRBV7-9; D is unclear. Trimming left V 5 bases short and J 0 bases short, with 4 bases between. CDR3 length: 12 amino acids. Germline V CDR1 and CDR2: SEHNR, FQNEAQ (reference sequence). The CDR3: CASSRVNTEAFF. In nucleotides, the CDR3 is TGTGCCAGCAGCCGAGTGAACACTGAAGCTTTCTTT.

The CDR3 nucleotides are TGTGCCAGTAGTATGACACCCGCCTACGAGCAGTACTTC. It specifies CASSMTPAYEQYF. The rearrangement uses TRBV19 and TRBJ2-7; no definite D call. From germline, CDR1 is LNHDA and CDR2 SQIVND (reference sequence). V lost 3 bases and J lost 2, with 8 bases in between. This CDR3 has 13 residues.

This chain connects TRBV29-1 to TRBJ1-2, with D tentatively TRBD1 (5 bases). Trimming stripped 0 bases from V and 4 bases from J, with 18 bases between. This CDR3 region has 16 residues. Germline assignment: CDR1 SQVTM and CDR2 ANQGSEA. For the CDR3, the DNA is TGCAGCGTTGAAGACAACAAGAGGGGAGGTACCTATGGCTACACCTTC. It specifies CSVEDNKRGGTYGYTF.

CDR3 in DNA: TGTGCCAGCAGCTTGGTGCGGCAGACCTACAATGAGCAGTTCTTC. Amino acids: CASSLVRQTYNEQFF. The chain carries TRBV5-6 and TRBJ2-1; D gene ambiguous. Trimming took 0 bases from V and 2 from J, leaving 9 bases between them. Looked up from germline, CDR1 is SGHDT and CDR2 is YYEEEE. The CDR3 covers 15 residues.

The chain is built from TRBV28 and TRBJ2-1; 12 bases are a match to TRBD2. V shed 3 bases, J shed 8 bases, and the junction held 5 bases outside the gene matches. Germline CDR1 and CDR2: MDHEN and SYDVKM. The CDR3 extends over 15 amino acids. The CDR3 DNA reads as TGTGCCAGCAGTTTCGCGCTAGCGGGAGGGGATGAGCAGTTCTTC. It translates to CASSFALAGGDEQFF.

In nucleotides, the CDR3 is TGTGCCAGCAGTGTATATAGCGGGAGGGTGACAGATACGCAGTATTTT. Its translation is CASSVYSGRVTDTQYF. The chain has TRBV2 and TRBJ2-3; 11 bases are a match to TRBD2. The CDR3 is 16 residues long. CDR1 is SNHLY, CDR2 FYNNEI, per germline. The junction had 6 bases not matched to a gene; V was cut back by 4 bases and J by 3 bases.

The CDR3 bases are TGTGCCAGCAGCTCAGACAGAATCAACTATGGCTACACCTTC. Its protein is CASSSDRINYGYTF. This chain joins TRBV11-2 and TRBJ1-2, with D possibly TRBD1 on 5 matching bases. CDR1 is SGHAT and CDR2 is FQNNGV in the germline V gene. With 4 bases removed from V and 2 bases from J, the gap between germline ends came to 11 bases. CDR3 size: 14 residues. The variable domain in full, completed from reference TRBV11-2 and TRBJ1-2, reads EAGVAQSPRYKIIEKRQSVAFWCNPISGHATLYWYQQILGQGPKLLIQFQNNGVVDDSQLPKDRFSAERLKGVDSTLKIQPAKLEDSAVYLCASSSDRINYGYTFGSGTRLTVV.

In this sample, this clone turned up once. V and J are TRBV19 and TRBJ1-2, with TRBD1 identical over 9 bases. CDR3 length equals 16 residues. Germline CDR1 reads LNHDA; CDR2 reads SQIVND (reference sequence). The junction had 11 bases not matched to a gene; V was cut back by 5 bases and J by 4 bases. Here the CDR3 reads CASSPYVTTGGYGYTF. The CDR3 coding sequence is TGTGCCAGTAGTCCCTACGTGACGACAGGGGGCTATGGCTACACCTTC.

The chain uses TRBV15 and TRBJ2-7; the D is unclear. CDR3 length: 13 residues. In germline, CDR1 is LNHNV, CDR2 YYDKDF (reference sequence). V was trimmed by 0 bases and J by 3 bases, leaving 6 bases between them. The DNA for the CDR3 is TGTGCCACCAGCAGAGAGTATTTCTACGAGCAGTACTTC. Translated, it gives CATSREYFYEQYF.

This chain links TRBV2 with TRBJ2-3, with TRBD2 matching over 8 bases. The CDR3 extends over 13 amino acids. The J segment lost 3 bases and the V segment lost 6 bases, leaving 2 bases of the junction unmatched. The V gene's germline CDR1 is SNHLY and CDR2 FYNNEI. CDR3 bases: TGTGCCAGCAGCGGGACTAGAACAGATACGCAGTATTTT. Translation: CASSGTRTDTQYF. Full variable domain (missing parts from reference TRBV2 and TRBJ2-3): EPEVTQTPSHQVTQMGQEVILRCVPISNHLYFYWYRQILGQKVEFLVSFYNNEISEKSEIFDDQFSVERPDGSNFTLKIRSTKLEDSAMYFCASSGTRTDTQYFGPGTRLTVL.

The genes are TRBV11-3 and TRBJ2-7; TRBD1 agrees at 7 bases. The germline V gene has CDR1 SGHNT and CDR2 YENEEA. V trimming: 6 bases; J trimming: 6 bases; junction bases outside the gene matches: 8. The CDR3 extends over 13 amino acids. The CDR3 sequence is CASSLDRVGEQYF. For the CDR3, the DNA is TGTGCCAGCAGTCTCGACAGGGTAGGCGAGCAGTACTTC.